Below are 20 T cell receptor beta chains sequenced from a single sample in a study of a mutant IDH1 vaccine in newly diagnosed glioma. Time point indicated: baseline, week 1 (first vaccination visit). The treatment: pre-vaccination baseline after standard-of-care therapy. Repertoires were generated with immunoSEQ multiplex PCR, while TCRdb's copy carries only in-frame clones and drops some. The table lists over 15,000 clones, less than 97% of them singletons. Sequencing was performed on peripheral blood mononuclear cells (PBMCs), taken from a glioma patient treated with radiotherapy, temozolomide or both. All receptors derive from a woman under 30 with glioma. Some clones in this sample may be carry-over from other donors' samples.

The J gene is TRBJ2-7, the V gene TRBV10-3; D is unresolved. Trimming shortened V by 6 bases and J by 0 bases, and 18 bases separated the two germline ends. This CDR3 has 16 amino acids. Germline lookup yields CDR1 ENHRY and CDR2 SYGVKD. CDR3 nucleotide sequence: TGTGCCATCAGCTTCCCCCTTACCGGGTCCTCCTACGAGCAGTACTTC. It specifies CAISFPLTGSSYEQYF.

The rearrangement uses TRBV7-9 and TRBJ1-4; 9 nucleotides align to TRBD1. V trimming: 5 bases; J trimming: 6 bases; junction bases outside the gene matches: 7. Germline-derived CDR1 and CDR2 are SEHNR and FQNEAQ (reference sequence). The CDR3 is 15 residues long. This CDR3 is CASSGQGQGYEKLFF. The CDR3 DNA sequence: TGTGCCAGCAGCGGGCAGGGACAGGGATATGAAAAACTGTTTTTT.

This chain links TRBV27 with TRBJ2-3, with a weak D call TRBD1 (6 bases). Germline lookup yields CDR1 MNHEY and CDR2 SMNVEV (reference sequence). This CDR3 contains 17 residues. The V and J ends lost 8 bases and 2 bases respectively, with 23 bases between them. CDR3 DNA: TGTGCCAGCGGAATAATACAGGGTTCCCCACTCACAGATACGCAGTATTTT. Residues: CASGIIQGSPLTDTQYF.

The CDR3 reads CASSLASSGRTDTQYF. CDR3 DNA: TGTGCCAGCAGCTTAGCCTCTAGCGGGAGGACAGATACGCAGTATTTT. V and J are TRBV7-2 and TRBJ2-3; 11 bases align to TRBD2. The CDR3 loop spans 16 amino acids. V dropped 0 bases and J dropped 3; count of bases not matched to a gene: 2. The germline V gene has CDR1 SGHTA and CDR2 FQGNSA.

J is TRBJ2-7 and V is TRBV19; D gene unclear. Between the trimmed V and J ends, which lost 0 bases and 0 bases, there was a span of 6 bases. The CDR3 runs 14 residues. Germline values: CDR1 LNHDA, CDR2 SQIVND (reference sequence). The CDR3 is CASSIDSVSYEQYF. For the CDR3, the DNA is TGTGCCAGTAGTATAGATTCGGTCTCCTACGAGCAGTACTTC.

The gene calls are TRBV7-2 and TRBJ2-2; TRBD1 matches at 9 bases. Germline CDR1 reads SGHTA; CDR2 reads FQGNSA. The CDR3 spans 15 residues. The V segment lost 5 bases and the J segment 5 bases; nucleotides outside the gene matches: 6. The DNA of the CDR3 is TGTGCCAGCAGCGACGGACAGGGGCGGACCGGGGAGCTGTTTTTT. Translating gives CASSDGQGRTGELFF.

J is TRBJ2-1 and V is TRBV9; the D is unclear. V lost 0 bases and J 0 bases, leaving 10 bases between the germline ends. The germline V gene encodes CDR1 SGDLS and CDR2 YYNGEE. The CDR3 loop spans 16 amino acids. The CDR3 here is CASSVEPLTSYNEQFF. The CDR3 DNA is TGTGCCAGCAGCGTAGAGCCTTTAACCTCCTACAATGAGCAGTTCTTC.

The CDR3, as DNA: TGTGCCAGCAGGGGCCCGGGACAGGGGGCTCGGGAGCAGTACTTC. Translation: CASRGPGQGAREQYF. The chain carries TRBV27 and TRBJ2-7, with 12 bases lining up with TRBD1. The V gene end was trimmed by 6 bases and the J gene end by 7 bases; junction bases not matched to a gene: 10. This CDR3 contains 15 residues. Germline V gene lookup returns CDR1 MNHEY and CDR2 SMNVEV (reference sequence).

The chain is built from TRBV2 and TRBJ1-2; 9 positions agree with TRBD1. This CDR3 region has 14 residues. Germline V gene data show CDR1 as SNHLY and CDR2 as FYNNEI. V trimming: 5 bases; J trimming: 8 bases; junction bases outside the gene matches: 9. The CDR3, as DNA: TGTGCCAGCAGTACGGGACAGGGCGCGTACGGCTACACCTTC. Translating it yields CASSTGQGAYGYTF.

The chain carries TRBV4-3 and TRBJ2-3; D possibly corresponds to TRBD2 (5 bases). Trimming removed 0 bases at V and 2 bases at J, with 12 bases between. CDR1 and CDR2 (germline): LGHNA, YSLEER. The CDR3 spans 16 residues. The CDR3 DNA reads TGCGCCAGCAGCCAAGATCCTCAGCGGACCACAGATACGCAGTATTTT. Translating it yields CASSQDPQRTTDTQYF.

The chain couples TRBV4-3 to TRBJ1-2; D not certain. Germline V CDR1 and CDR2: LGHNA, YSLEER. V lost 0 bases and J 1 base, leaving 9 bases between the germline ends. This CDR3 comprises 15 residues. Written as DNA, the CDR3 is TGCGCCAGCAGCCAAGAGGGCAGGAGTAACTATGGCTACACCTTC. It translates to CASSQEGRSNYGYTF.

The V gene is TRBV2, the J gene TRBJ1-6, with 8 bases identical to TRBD1. The CDR3 loop spans 13 amino acids. CDR1 and CDR2 (germline): SNHLY, FYNNEI. With 5 bases clipped from V and 10 bases from J, the junction kept 4 bases outside the gene matches. CDR3 residues: CASSTGGFSPLHF. The DNA of the CDR3 is TGTGCCAGCAGTACAGGGGGGTTCTCACCCCTCCACTTT.

This chain links TRBV7-9 with TRBJ2-7, with 11 bases matching TRBD2. J was trimmed by 7 bases and V by 4 bases; bases with no gene match: 6. The CDR3 covers 14 residues. The germline V gene has CDR1 SEHNR and CDR2 FQNEAQ (reference sequence). In DNA, the CDR3 is TGTGCCAGCAGCTCGACTAGCGGGGCGGGTGAGCAGTACTTC. It codes for CASSSTSGAGEQYF.

V usage is TRBV7-2 and J usage is TRBJ2-7; D unclear. This CDR3 has 14 residues. Per germline, CDR1 SGHTA and CDR2 FQGNSA. V lost 2 bases and J lost 5, with 13 bases in between. This CDR3 reads CASSLNYGRNEQYF. The CDR3 region has the DNA TGTGCCAGCAGCTTAAATTACGGGCGCAACGAGCAGTACTTC.

The rearrangement uses TRBV6-5 and TRBJ2-3; a weak D match, TRBD2 (6 bases). Trimming shortened V by 8 bases and J by 0 bases, and 15 bases separated the two germline ends. Per the germline V gene, CDR1 is MNHEY and CDR2 is SVGAGI. The CDR3 spans 15 residues. The CDR3 nucleotides read TGTGCCAGCCGGGGGAGCGGTTCTAGCACAGATACGCAGTATTTT. It codes for CASRGSGSSTDTQYF.

The chain couples TRBV11-3 to TRBJ1-6; TRBD1 aligns across 10 bases. The ends lost 6 bases at V and 14 bases at J; junction bases unmatched: 10. The CDR3 extends over 14 amino acids. The V gene's germline CDR1 is SGHNT and CDR2 YENEEA. The CDR3, as DNA: TGTGCCAGCAGGCCAGGGACAGGGGCGGTGACCCTCCACTTT. It specifies CASRPGTGAVTLHF.

This chain links TRBV6-6 with TRBJ1-4; possible D gene TRBD1, 5 bases. V lost 2 bases to trimming and J lost 7 bases, with 11 bases between them. CDR3 size: 14 residues. CDR1 MNHNY and CDR2 SVGAGI come from the germline V gene (reference sequence). The CDR3 nucleotides read TGTGCCAGCAGTTACGGTCAGGGAGGTGAAAAACTGTTTTTT. Its protein product is CASSYGQGGEKLFF.

The genes are TRBV15 and TRBJ2-7, with a tentative D call TRBD2 (5 bases). This CDR3 is 15 amino acids long. V was cut by 1 base and J by 6 bases, with 16 bases left in between. Germline loops: CDR1 LNHNV, CDR2 YYDKDF (reference sequence). Written as DNA, the CDR3 is TGTGCCACCAGCAGAGGGGTATCACTAGGGAGCGAGCAGTACTTC. Translated: CATSRGVSLGSEQYF.

The CDR3 loop is CASSPTSGRAETGEQFF. CDR3 sequence (DNA): TGTGCCAGCAGCCCCACTAGCGGGAGGGCCGAAACGGGGGAGCAGTTCTTC. The V and J genes are TRBV2 and TRBJ2-1; 13 bases align to TRBD2. CDR1 is SNHLY and CDR2 is FYNNEI in the germline V gene. Germline trimming cut 6 bases from V and 10 bases from J; bases unmatched to any gene: 15. The length of the CDR3 is 17 residues.

The chain carries TRBV6-4 and TRBJ1-1; D might be TRBD1 (5 bases). CDR1 is MRHNA and CDR2 is SNTAGT in the germline V gene. Trimming removed 4 bases from V and 0 bases from J, with 6 bases in between. This CDR3 has 13 residues. The CDR3 bases are TGTGCCAGCAGTGGGGGGGTGAACACTGAAGCTTTCTTT. It is translated as CASSGGVNTEAFF.